The present T cell receptor (beta chain) was sequenced within a study of T cell repertoires in cytomegalovirus infection. Looking at the study overall: CMV infection and matching HLA type were both indicated by public TCR beta signatures. Broader study findings: CMV carriers with the relevant HLA were identified by cumulative public TCR beta family frequency.

TCRdb reprocessed the reads via MiXCR and lists one record per CDR3 protein. The data contain more than 400,000 distinct CDR3 sequences, about 30% of them singletons. Germline CDR1 is SGHTA and CDR2 is FQGNSA. The CDR3 is 14 amino acids. The junction had 11 bases not matched to a gene; V was cut back by 5 bases and J by 8 bases. This clonotype was seen many times. Its antigen remains unknown. The origin of this receptor is a human donor in good health (CMV status not recorded). Some clones in this sample may be carry-over from other donors' samples. Sample: PBMCs. This chain uses TRBV7-2 with TRBJ1-1; 7 bases are shared with TRBD1. The CDR3 bases are TGTGCCAGCAGCAAAATGGGACAGTTCTTAGAAGCTTTCTTT. Translation: CASSKMGQFLEAFF.